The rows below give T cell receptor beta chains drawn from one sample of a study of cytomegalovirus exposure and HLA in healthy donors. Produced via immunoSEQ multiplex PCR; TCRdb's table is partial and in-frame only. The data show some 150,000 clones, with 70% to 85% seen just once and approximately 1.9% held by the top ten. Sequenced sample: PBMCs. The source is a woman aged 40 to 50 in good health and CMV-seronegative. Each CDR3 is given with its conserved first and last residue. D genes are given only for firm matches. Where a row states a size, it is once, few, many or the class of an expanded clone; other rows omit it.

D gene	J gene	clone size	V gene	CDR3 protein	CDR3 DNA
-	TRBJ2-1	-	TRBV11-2	CASSRTSSSYNEQFF	TGTGCCAGCAGCCGAACTAGTTCCTCCTACAATGAGCAGTTCTTC
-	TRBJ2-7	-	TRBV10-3	CAIGVTGEREQYF	TGTGCCATCGGGGTCACGGGGGAGCGGGAGCAGTACTTC
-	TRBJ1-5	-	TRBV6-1	CASWESNQPQHF	TGTGCCAGCTGGGAGAGCAATCAGCCCCAGCATTTT
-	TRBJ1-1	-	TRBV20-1	CSARSVPGAFF	TGCAGTGCTAGGTCGGTCCCGGGGGCTTTCTTT
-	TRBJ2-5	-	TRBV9	CASSGYGTGETQYF	TGTGCCAGCAGCGGATACGGAACAGGAGAGACCCAGTACTTC
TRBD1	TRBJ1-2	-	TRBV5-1	CASSLGQGDGYTF	TGCGCCAGCAGCTTAGGACAGGGCGATGGCTACACCTTC
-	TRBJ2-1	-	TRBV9	CASSVGPNNEQFF	TGTGCCAGCAGCGTAGGGCCCAATAATGAGCAGTTCTTC
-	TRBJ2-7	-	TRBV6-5	CASSPPQGAPDF	TGTGCCAGCAGTCCCCCCCAAGGGGCTCCGGACTTC
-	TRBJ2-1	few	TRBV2	CASSGGLTYNEQFF	TGTGCCAGCAGTGGTGGGCTAACCTACAATGAGCAGTTCTTC
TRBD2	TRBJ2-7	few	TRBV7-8	CASSLDVGLAGVGYEQYF	TGTGCCAGCAGCTTAGACGTGGGACTAGCGGGTGTAGGCTACGAGCAGTACTTC
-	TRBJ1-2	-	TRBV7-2	CASSLNRNYGYTF	TGTGCCAGCAGCTTAAACCGGAACTATGGCTACACCTTC
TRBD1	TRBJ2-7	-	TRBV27	CASSHGTGIYEQYF	TGTGCCAGCAGCCATGGGACAGGGATCTACGAGCAGTACTTC
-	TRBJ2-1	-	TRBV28	CASAGTIINEQFF	TGTGCCAGCGCCGGGACAATTATCAATGAGCAGTTCTTC
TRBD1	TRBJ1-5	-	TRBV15	CATSRSGQSNQPQHF	TGTGCCACCAGCAGATCGGGACAGAGCAATCAGCCCCAGCATTTT
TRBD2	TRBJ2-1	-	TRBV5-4	CASSGGLAEYNEQFF	TGTGCCAGCAGCGGCGGACTAGCGGAATACAATGAGCAGTTCTTC
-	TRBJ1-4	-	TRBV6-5	CASSYRGRGETPLFF	TGTGCCAGCAGTTACCGAGGTCGTGGGGAGACTCCACTGTTTTTT
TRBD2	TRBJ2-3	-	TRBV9	CASSGRTSGRAGTQYF	TGTGCCAGCAGCGGGAGGACTAGCGGGAGGGCTGGTACGCAGTATTTT
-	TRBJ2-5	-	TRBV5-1	CASSLGGWETQYF	TGCGCCAGCAGCTTGGGAGGGTGGGAGACCCAGTACTTC
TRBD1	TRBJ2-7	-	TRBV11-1	CASSTRTGTSYEQYF	TGTGCCAGCAGCACGAGGACAGGGACCTCCTACGAGCAGTACTTC
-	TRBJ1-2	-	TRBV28	CASSLREGYGYTF	TGTGCCAGCAGTTTAAGGGAGGGCTATGGCTACACCTTC
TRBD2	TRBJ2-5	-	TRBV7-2	CASSLAGRLAGVLSQETQYF	TGTGCCAGCAGCTTAGCTGGCAGACTAGCGGGAGTTTTGTCCCAAGAGACCCAGTACTTC
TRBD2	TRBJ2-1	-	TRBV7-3	CASSLGGLAGSDEQFF	TGTGCCAGCAGCTTAGGTGGGCTAGCGGGGAGCGATGAGCAGTTCTTC